This is a list of T cell receptor beta chains from one sample in a study of cytomegalovirus exposure and HLA in healthy donors. Method: immunoSEQ multiplex PCR; TCRdb's copy keeps in-frame clones and lacks some. The sample lists around 200,000 clones; roughly 87% were seen once. Sequenced: PBMCs. These receptors were collected from a man aged 35 to 55 in good health and CMV-seropositive. The CDR3 runs from the conserved cysteine through the conserved F or W. D genes are given only for firm matches. Rows may omit the clone size; those that give it use once, few, many or a size class.

cdr3_nt cdr3_aa d_call j_call clone_size v_call
TGTGCCAGCAGTTCCGGTGAGGGCTCTGGGGCCAACGTCCTGACTTTC CASSSGEGSGANVLTF . TRBJ2-6 . TRBV28
TGTGCCAGCAGTGAAGCGCGGGGCATAGGCACTGAAGCTTTCTTT CASSEARGIGTEAFF . TRBJ1-1 . TRBV2
TGTGCCAGCAGGCGGACTAGCGGACTTACCGGCACCGGGGAGCTGTTTTTT CASRRTSGLTGTGELFF TRBD2 TRBJ2-2 . TRBV5-4
TGTGCCAGCAGCTTAGTTAGCGGCTCCTACAATGAGCAGTTCTTC CASSLVSGSYNEQFF . TRBJ2-1 . TRBV7-9
TGTGCCAGCAGCTTACAGGGAAGCACTGAAGCTTTCTTT CASSLQGSTEAFF . TRBJ1-1 . TRBV7-3
TGCGCCAGCAGCTTAGGGGCGGACGAAGCTTTCTTT CASSLGADEAFF . TRBJ1-1 . TRBV5-1
TGCGCCAGCAGCTCCGTGGGCGGGAGAGGCGGGACCGGGGAGCTGTTTTTT CASSSVGGRGGTGELFF TRBD2 TRBJ2-2 . TRBV5-1
TGTGCCAGCAGCTTAGAGTCAGGGGGGCATGAGCAGTTCTTC CASSLESGGHEQFF . TRBJ2-1 . TRBV7-9
TGTGCCAGCAGCGGCAACAGGATCGGGGAGCTGTTTTTT CASSGNRIGELFF . TRBJ2-2 few TRBV25-1
TGTGCCAGCAGCTTAAGTGGGACTAGTCCCTACAATGAGCAGTTCTTC CASSLSGTSPYNEQFF TRBD2 TRBJ2-1 . TRBV7-3
TGTGCCAGCAGCATGGAGACGGGACTAGCGGGATACGAGCAGTTCTTC CASSMETGLAGYEQFF TRBD2 TRBJ2-1 . TRBV5-4
TGTGCCAGCAGCGCTCAGGGAGGGGGTGAAAAACTGTTTTTT CASSAQGGGEKLFF . TRBJ1-4 once TRBV9
TGTGCCAGCAGGGACATGCTATCACCCCTCCACTTT CASRDMLSPLHF . TRBJ1-6 . TRBV2
TGCGCCAGCAGAGCTACTAGCGGGAGGGTCGAGCAGTACTTC CASRATSGRVEQYF TRBD2 TRBJ2-7 . TRBV5-1
TGTGCCAGCAGCTTTGGGGGCGGGGGCACTGAAGCTTTCTTT CASSFGGGGTEAFF . TRBJ1-1 . TRBV11-2
TGTGCCAGCAGCTTGGAGACACTGAACACTGAAGCTTTCTTT CASSLETLNTEAFF . TRBJ1-1 few TRBV5-6
TGTGCCAGCAGTTATCGGACTAGCGGGACCTACAATGAGCAGTTCTTC CASSYRTSGTYNEQFF TRBD2 TRBJ2-1 . TRBV6-5
TGCGCCAGCGGGCCCGGGACAGTAAGAGATACGCAGTATTTT CASGPGTVRDTQYF TRBD1 TRBJ2-3 . TRBV10-2
TGTGCCAGTAGTAAGCCCCCGGGACTAGCGGTGAACAATGAGCAGTTCTTC CASSKPPGLAVNNEQFF TRBD2 TRBJ2-1 . TRBV19
TGCGCCAGCAGCTGGGCGGGCAGTACCCTTTACGAGCAGTACTTC CASSWAGSTLYEQYF . TRBJ2-7 . TRBV5-1
TGTGCCAGCATGTTTGGTGCTAGCACGCACACAGATACGCAGTATTTT CASMFGASTHTDTQYF . TRBJ2-3 few TRBV27
TGCAGCGTTGCCCGGGGTGAGGCCAAAAACATTCAGTACTTC CSVARGEAKNIQYF . TRBJ2-4 . TRBV29-1
TGTGCCAGCTCACCCGAAGAGTCCTATGGCTACACCTTC CASSPEESYGYTF . TRBJ1-2 once TRBV18
TGTGCCAGCAGCCAAGACGCAGGTCCAGGAGATACGCAGTATTTT CASSQDAGPGDTQYF . TRBJ2-3 . TRBV4-2
TGTGCCAGCAGCTTGGAGAGGGCGGGCAATCAGCCCCAGCATTTT CASSLERAGNQPQHF . TRBJ1-5 . TRBV5-8
TGTGCCACCAGCACTCGGGAGGATCTCTACAATGAGCAGTTCTTC CATSTREDLYNEQFF TRBD2 TRBJ2-1 . TRBV15
TGTGCCACCAGCCCAGGGCTTACTAATGAAAAACTGTTTTTT CATSPGLTNEKLFF . TRBJ1-4 . TRBV15
TGTGCCAGCTCACCACGGTCTAGCGGGAACACCGGGGAGCTGTTTTTT CASSPRSSGNTGELFF TRBD2 TRBJ2-2 . TRBV18
TGTGCCTGGAGTGAAAAAACAGGGGTCAGACAGCCCCAGCATTTT CAWSEKTGVRQPQHF TRBD1 TRBJ1-5 . TRBV30
TGCGCCAGCAGCGACTGGACTAGCGCCTACCAAGAGACCCAGTACTTC CASSDWTSAYQETQYF TRBD2 TRBJ2-5 once TRBV5-1
TGTGCCAGCAGTTTGCCCGGACTAGCGGGAGGGGATACGCAGTATTTT CASSLPGLAGGDTQYF TRBD2 TRBJ2-3 . TRBV28
TGTGCCAGCAGTGACTCGAGCGGGACAGGGAGCAATGAGCAGTTCTTC CASSDSSGTGSNEQFF TRBD1 TRBJ2-1 . TRBV6-4
TGTGCCAGCAGTTTAACGGGAGAAGAGACCCAGTACTTC CASSLTGEETQYF . TRBJ2-5 once TRBV27
TGCGCCAGCAGCTTTCTCCAAGAGACCCAGTACTTC CASSFLQETQYF . TRBJ2-5 . TRBV5-1
TGTGCCAGCAGCAAAGACCCCGGGACAGGCCCTTACGAGCAGTACTTC CASSKDPGTGPYEQYF TRBD1 TRBJ2-7 . TRBV7-9
TGTGCCAGCTTGGGACTAGCGGGAGTTGGCGGGGAGCTGTTTTTT CASLGLAGVGGELFF TRBD2 TRBJ2-2 . TRBV6-5
TGTGCCAGCAGCGCCCAATTCCTCAGGGGTAGGGACAATGAGCAGTTCTTC CASSAQFLRGRDNEQFF . TRBJ2-1 . TRBV9
TGTGCCAGCAGTGAAAAATCGGGACAGGGTTCCAGTGGGGCCAACGTCCTGACTTTC CASSEKSGQGSSGANVLTF TRBD1 TRBJ2-6 . TRBV2
TGTGCCAGTCGGGACACACTTAACTATGGCTACACCTTC CASRDTLNYGYTF . TRBJ1-2 . TRBV27
TGTGCCAGCAGGCCCCAAGCGGGGGGCTACAATGAGCAGTTCTTC CASRPQAGGYNEQFF TRBD2 TRBJ2-1 . TRBV6-5
TGTGCCACCGGACGGACGGGACTTGCCTTAGACATTCAGTACTTC CATGRTGLALDIQYF . TRBJ2-4 . TRBV15
TGTGCCAGTAGTATGGTGGGGGGGCAGTTAGATACGCAGTATTTT CASSMVGGQLDTQYF . TRBJ2-3 . TRBV19
TGTGCCAGTAGTATGTTTCTAGCGGGGCTAAGCTCCTACAATGAGCAGTTCTTC CASSMFLAGLSSYNEQFF TRBD2 TRBJ2-1 . TRBV19
TGTGCCAGCAGTGGGTACAGTTACTCCTACGAGCAGTACTTC CASSGYSYSYEQYF . TRBJ2-7 . TRBV2
TGTGCCAGCAGCGTAGTCGACGGGGGCAATGAGCAGTTCTTC CASSVVDGGNEQFF . TRBJ2-1 . TRBV9
TGTGCCAGCAGCTCCAGGGGGGATCCCTACGAGCAGTACTTC CASSSRGDPYEQYF . TRBJ2-7 . TRBV7-2
TGTGCCAGCAGTTTGACAGGGGCGCGGACCTTC CASSLTGARTF TRBD1 TRBJ1-2 . TRBV28
TGTGCCAGCAACACAGGGGGCACTAATGAAAAACTGTTTTTT CASNTGGTNEKLFF TRBD1 TRBJ1-4 . TRBV6-1
TGCGCCAGCAGCTTGGACGGTGATCAGCCCCAGCATTTT CASSLDGDQPQHF . TRBJ1-5 . TRBV5-1
TGCAGCGTCGATACGACAGGGAACTATGGCTACACCTTC CSVDTTGNYGYTF TRBD1 TRBJ1-2 . TRBV29-1
TGTGCCAGCAGCCATTCAGCGGGGTTGGCTAATGAAAAACTGTTTTTT CASSHSAGLANEKLFF . TRBJ1-4 . TRBV5-5
TGTGCCAGCAGTTACCGGACTAGTGTAGATACGCAGTATTTT CASSYRTSVDTQYF TRBD2 TRBJ2-3 . TRBV6-5